The sample holds many counts of the clone carrying this TCR beta chain. Antigen unknown. This sample was taken from a study of T cells in Graves' hyperthyroidism and ophthalmopathy. Broader study findings: Blood also held most thyroid clonotypes expanded beyond 0.001.

The investigators amplified TCR beta CDR3 regions from RNA transcripts. RT-PCR in the first round (using the HTBI primer set) targeted the TCR CDR3. One entry per CDR3 protein, called by TCRdb with MiXCR from the multiplex PCR reads. This sample carries over 250,000 distinct CDR3 sequences, roughly 13% of them seen once, and the ten largest clones take almost 35%. CDR1 MNHEY and CDR2 SMNVEV come from the germline V gene (reference sequence). The V and J ends lost 5 bases and 9 bases respectively, with 29 bases between them. CDR3 length: 17 residues. Enrolled ophthalmopathy patients presented with a Clinical Activity Score of at least 3, a NOSPECS grade of at least 4, and disease duration under 3 months. Diagnoses used clinical symptoms, serum thyroxine and TRAb, thyroid ultrasound and orbital computed tomography.

The V gene is TRBV27, the J gene TRBJ2-7; the D gene is possibly TRBD2 (7 bases). Sequencing was performed on blood. This clonotype was obtained from a woman aged 40 to 50 with Graves' ophthalmopathy. The CDR3 DNA sequence: TGTGCCAGCAGTGACGTAGCTGTGGGGGGGGGCCTTCGCGTGCAGTACTTC. This gives the protein CASSDVAVGGGLRVQYF.